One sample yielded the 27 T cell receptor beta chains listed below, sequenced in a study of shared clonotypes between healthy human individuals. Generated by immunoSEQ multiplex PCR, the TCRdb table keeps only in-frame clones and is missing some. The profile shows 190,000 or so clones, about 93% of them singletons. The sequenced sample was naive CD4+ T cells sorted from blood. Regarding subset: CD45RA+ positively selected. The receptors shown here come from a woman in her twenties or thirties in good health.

The CDR3 bases are TGTGCCAGCCAAGGGGTGAGGGAAAGCACAGATACGCAGTATTTT. The encoded protein is CASQGVRESTDTQYF. This sequence joins TRBV5-8 and TRBJ2-3; D may match TRBD1 or TRBD2 (5 bases each). The CDR3 has 15 residues. With 7 bases removed from V and 0 bases from J, the gap between germline ends came to 15 bases. The germline V gene has CDR1 SGHTS and CDR2 YDEGEE.

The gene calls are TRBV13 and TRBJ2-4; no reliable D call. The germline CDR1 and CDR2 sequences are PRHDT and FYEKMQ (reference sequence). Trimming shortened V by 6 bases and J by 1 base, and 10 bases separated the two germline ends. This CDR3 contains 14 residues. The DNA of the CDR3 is TGTGCCAGCAGTAGGGCCGGGGCCAAAAACATTCAGTACTTC. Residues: CASSRAGAKNIQYF. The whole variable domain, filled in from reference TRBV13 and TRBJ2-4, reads AAGVIQSPRHLIKEKRETATLKCYPIPRHDTVYWYQQGPGQDPQFLISFYEKMQSDKGSIPDRFSAQQFSDYHSELNMSSLELGDSALYFCASSRAGAKNIQYFGAGTRLSVL.

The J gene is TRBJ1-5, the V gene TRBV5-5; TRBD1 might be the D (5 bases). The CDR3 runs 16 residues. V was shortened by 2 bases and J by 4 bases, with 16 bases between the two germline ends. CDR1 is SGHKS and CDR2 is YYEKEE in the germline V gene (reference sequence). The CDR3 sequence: CASSLIPGLNNQPQHF. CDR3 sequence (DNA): TGTGCCAGCAGCTTAATCCCGGGACTGAATAATCAGCCCCAGCATTTT.

CDR3 sequence: CSVVPVTEAFF. The CDR3 nucleotides read TGCAGCGTTGTGCCGGTCACTGAAGCTTTCTTT. The gene calls are TRBV29-1 and TRBJ1-1; D is undetermined. The CDR3 contains 11 residues. V lost 4 bases, J lost 4 bases, and 7 bases lay in between. Germline CDR1 and CDR2: SQVTM and ANQGSEA.

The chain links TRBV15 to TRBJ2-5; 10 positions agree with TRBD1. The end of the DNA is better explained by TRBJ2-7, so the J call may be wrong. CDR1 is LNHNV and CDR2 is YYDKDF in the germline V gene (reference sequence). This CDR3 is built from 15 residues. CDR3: CATSTRQGAAYEQYF. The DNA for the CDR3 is TGTGCCACCAGCACCAGACAGGGGGCCGCCTACGAGCAGTACTTC.

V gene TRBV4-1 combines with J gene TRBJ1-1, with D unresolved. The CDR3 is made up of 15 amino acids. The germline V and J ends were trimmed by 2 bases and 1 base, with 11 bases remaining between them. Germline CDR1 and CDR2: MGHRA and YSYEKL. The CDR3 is CASSQPGRTNTEAFF. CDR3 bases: TGCGCCAGCAGCCAACCCGGACGGACGAACACTGAAGCTTTCTTT.

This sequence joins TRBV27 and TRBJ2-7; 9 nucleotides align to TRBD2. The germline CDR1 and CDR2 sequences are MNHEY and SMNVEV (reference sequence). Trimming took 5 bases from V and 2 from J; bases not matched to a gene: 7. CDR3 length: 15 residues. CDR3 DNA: TGTGCCAGCAGTCCCTCCGGCGGGGGGGCCTACGAGCAGTACTTC. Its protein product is CASSPSGGGAYEQYF.

The CDR3 loop reads CASRAGQANLYEQYF. CDR3 nucleotides: TGTGCCAGCAGAGCGGGACAGGCGAACCTCTACGAGCAGTACTTC. The rearrangement links TRBV6-1 to TRBJ2-7; a weak D match, TRBD1 (8 bases). The length of the CDR3 is 15 residues. Germline V lookup: CDR1 MNHNS, CDR2 SASEGT. V was cut by 6 bases and J by 3 bases, with 18 bases left in between.

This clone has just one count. CDR3 DNA: TGTGCCAGCAGTTATCGCGACAGTAACACTGAAGCTTTCTTT. This translates into CASSYRDSNTEAFF. The rearrangement links TRBV6-5 to TRBJ1-1; possibly TRBD1 for D (5 bases). Germline loops: CDR1 MNHEY, CDR2 SVGAGI. The V gene lost 3 bases and the J gene lost 2 bases, with 10 bases spanning the gap. The CDR3 spans 14 residues.

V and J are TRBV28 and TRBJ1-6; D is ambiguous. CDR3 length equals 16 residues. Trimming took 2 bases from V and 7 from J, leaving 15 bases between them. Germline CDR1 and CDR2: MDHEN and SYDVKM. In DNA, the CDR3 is TGTGCCAGCAGTTTACCGGATCGGATCCGGAATTCACCCCTCCACTTT. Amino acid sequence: CASSLPDRIRNSPLHF. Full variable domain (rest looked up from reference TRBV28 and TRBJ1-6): DVKVTQSSRYLVKRTGEKVFLECVQDMDHENMFWYRQDPGLGLRLIYFSYDVKMKEKGDIPEGYSVSREKKERFSLILESASTNQTSMYLCASSLPDRIRNSPLHFGNGTRLTVT.

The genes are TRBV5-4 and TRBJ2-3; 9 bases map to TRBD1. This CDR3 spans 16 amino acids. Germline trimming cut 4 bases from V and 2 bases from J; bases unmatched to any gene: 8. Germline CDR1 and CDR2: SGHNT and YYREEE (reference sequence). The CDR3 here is CASSPAGDRVTDTQYF. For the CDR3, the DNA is TGTGCCAGCAGCCCCGCAGGGGACAGGGTCACAGATACGCAGTATTTT.

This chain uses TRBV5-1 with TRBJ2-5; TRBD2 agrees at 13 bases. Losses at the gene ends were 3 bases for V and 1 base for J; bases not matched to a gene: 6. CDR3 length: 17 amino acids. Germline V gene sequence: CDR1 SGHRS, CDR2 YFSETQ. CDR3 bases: TGCGCCAGCAGCTCCGGGACTAGCGGGATAATCCAAGAGACCCAGTACTTC. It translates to CASSSGTSGIIQETQYF.

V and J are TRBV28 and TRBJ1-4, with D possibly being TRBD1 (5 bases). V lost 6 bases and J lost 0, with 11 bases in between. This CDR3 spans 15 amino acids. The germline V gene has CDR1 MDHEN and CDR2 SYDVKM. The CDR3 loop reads CASRTRQPTNEKLFF. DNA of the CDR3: TGTGCCAGCAGAACGAGACAGCCAACTAATGAAAAACTGTTTTTT.

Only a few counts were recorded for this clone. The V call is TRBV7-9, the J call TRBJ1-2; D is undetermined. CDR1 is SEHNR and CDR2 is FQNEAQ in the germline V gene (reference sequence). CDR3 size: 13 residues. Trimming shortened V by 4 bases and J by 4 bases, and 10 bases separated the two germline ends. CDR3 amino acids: CASSSNTGYGYTF. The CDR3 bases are TGTGCCAGCAGCTCCAATACGGGCTATGGCTACACCTTC.

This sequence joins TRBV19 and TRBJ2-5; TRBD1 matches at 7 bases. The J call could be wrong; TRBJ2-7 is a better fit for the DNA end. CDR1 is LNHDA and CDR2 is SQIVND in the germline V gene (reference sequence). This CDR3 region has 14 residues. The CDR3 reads CASSTRTGSYEQYF. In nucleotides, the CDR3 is TGTGCCAGTAGTACGCGGACAGGATCCTACGAGCAGTACTTC.

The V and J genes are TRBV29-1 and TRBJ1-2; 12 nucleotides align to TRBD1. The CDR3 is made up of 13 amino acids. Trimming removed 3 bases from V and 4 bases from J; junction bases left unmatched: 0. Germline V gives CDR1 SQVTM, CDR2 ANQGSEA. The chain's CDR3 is CSVEGQGAYGYTF. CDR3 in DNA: TGCAGCGTTGAGGGACAGGGGGCCTATGGCTACACCTTC.

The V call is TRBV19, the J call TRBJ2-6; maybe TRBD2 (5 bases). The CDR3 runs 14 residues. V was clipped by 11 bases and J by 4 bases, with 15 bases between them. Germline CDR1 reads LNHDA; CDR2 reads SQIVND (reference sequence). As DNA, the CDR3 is TGTGCCGCTAATGAGGGCGCGGGGGCCAACGTCCTGACTTTC. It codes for CAANEGAGANVLTF.

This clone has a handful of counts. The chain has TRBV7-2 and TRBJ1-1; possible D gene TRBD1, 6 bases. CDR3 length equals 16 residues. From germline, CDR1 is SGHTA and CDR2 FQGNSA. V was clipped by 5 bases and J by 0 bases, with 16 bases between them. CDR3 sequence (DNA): TGTGCCAGCAGCGCAGGGACAAATCCCATGAACACTGAAGCTTTCTTT. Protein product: CASSAGTNPMNTEAFF.

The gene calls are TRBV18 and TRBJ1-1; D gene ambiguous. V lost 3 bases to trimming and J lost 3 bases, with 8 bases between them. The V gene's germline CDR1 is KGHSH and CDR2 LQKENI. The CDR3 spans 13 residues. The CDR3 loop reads CASSPTTDTEAFF. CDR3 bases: TGTGCCAGCTCACCGACTACGGACACTGAAGCTTTCTTT.

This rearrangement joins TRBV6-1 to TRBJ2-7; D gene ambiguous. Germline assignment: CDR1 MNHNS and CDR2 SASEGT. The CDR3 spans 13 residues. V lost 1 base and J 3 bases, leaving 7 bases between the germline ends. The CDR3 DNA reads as TGTGCCAGCAGTGAAGTTGGCAGCTACGAGCAGTACTTC. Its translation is CASSEVGSYEQYF.

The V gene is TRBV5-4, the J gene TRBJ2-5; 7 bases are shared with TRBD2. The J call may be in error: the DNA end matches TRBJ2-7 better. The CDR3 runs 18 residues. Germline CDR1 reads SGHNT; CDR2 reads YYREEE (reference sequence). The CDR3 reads CASSPLPPTSSSNYEQYF. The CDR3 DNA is TGTGCCAGCAGCCCGCTCCCTCCGACTAGCAGCTCAAACTACGAGCAGTACTTC.

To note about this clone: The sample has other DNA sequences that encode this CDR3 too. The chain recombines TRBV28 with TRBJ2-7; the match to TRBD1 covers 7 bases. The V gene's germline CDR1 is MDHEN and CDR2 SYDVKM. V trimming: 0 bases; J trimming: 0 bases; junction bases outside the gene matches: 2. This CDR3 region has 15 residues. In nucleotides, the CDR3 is TGTGCCAGCAGTTTATGGGACAGGTCCTCCTACGAGCAGTACTTC. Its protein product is CASSLWDRSSYEQYF.

The CDR3: CASSLDSGTGVSYEQYF. The CDR3 region has the DNA TGTGCCAGCAGCTTGGACTCTGGGACAGGGGTGTCGTACGAGCAGTACTTC. The rearrangement links TRBV7-9 to TRBJ2-7; 10 nucleotides match TRBD1. Germline trimming cut 3 bases from V and 4 bases from J; bases unmatched to any gene: 12. Germline V gene sequence: CDR1 SEHNR, CDR2 FQNEAQ (reference sequence). This CDR3 is 17 amino acids long.

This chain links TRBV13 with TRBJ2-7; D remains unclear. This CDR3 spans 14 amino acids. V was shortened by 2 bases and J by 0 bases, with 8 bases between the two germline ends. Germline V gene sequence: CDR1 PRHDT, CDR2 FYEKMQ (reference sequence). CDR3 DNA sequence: TGTGCCAGCAGCTTAAAGGGCAGCTCCTACGAGCAGTACTTC. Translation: CASSLKGSSYEQYF.

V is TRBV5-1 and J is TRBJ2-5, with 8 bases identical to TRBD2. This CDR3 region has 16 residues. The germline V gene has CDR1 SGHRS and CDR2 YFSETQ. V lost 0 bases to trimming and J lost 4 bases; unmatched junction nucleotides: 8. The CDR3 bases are TGCGCCAGCAGCTTGGTGTCTAGCGGGCCGCCAGAGACCCAGTACTTC. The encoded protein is CASSLVSSGPPETQYF.

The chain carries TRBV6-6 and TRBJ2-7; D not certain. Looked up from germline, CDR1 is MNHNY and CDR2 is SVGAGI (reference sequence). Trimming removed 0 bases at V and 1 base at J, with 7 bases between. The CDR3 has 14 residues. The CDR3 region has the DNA TGTGCCAGCAGTTACTCAGGGTGGTCCTACGAGCAGTACTTC. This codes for CASSYSGWSYEQYF.

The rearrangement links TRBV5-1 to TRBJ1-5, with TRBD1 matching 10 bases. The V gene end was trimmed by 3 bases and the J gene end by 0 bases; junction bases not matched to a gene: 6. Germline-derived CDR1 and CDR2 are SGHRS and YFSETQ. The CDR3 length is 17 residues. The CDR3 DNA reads TGCGCCAGCAGCTACCGGGACAGGGGCCATAGCAATCAGCCCCAGCATTTT. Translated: CASSYRDRGHSNQPQHF. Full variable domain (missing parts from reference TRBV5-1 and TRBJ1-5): KAGVTQTPRYLIKTRGQQVTLSCSPISGHRSVSWYQQTPGQGLQFLFEYFSETQRNKGNFPGRFSGRQFSNSRSEMNVSTLELGDSALYLCASSYRDRGHSNQPQHFGDGTRLSIL.